A selection of T cell receptor beta chains follows, all from one sample in a study of CD8 T cells in ankylosing spondylitis. TCRdb processed the 5' RACE reads anew with MiXCR; each CDR3 protein has one entry. There are fewer than 250,000 distinct CDR3 sequences in the sample; about 11% occur only once, and about 2.5% lies in the top ten. Material for sequencing was blood, either unsorted or a sorted T cell fraction (not recorded which). These receptors were taken from a male donor with ankylosing spondylitis or in good health (not recorded which). The CDR3 runs from the conserved cysteine through the conserved F or W. A D gene is named only where the DNA matches it firmly. Expanded clones are given a class, and other clones once, few, many or no size at all.

>TRBV5-1|TRBD2|many|TRBJ2-3
CASSPFPTSGKTDTQYF
TGCGCCAGCAGCCCGTTCCCGACTAGCGGCAAGACAGATACGCAGTATTTT
>TRBV11-2|TRBD2|few|TRBJ2-1
CASSLDLPTSGSRSEQFF
TGTGCCAGCAGCTTAGATCTCCCGACTAGCGGGAGTAGGAGTGAGCAGTTCTTC
>TRBV20-1|-|once|TRBJ1-1
CSAEFLNTEAFF
TGCAGTGCGGAATTCCTTAACACTGAAGCTTTCTTT
>TRBV3-1|-|many|TRBJ2-7
CASSQVSGSYYEQYF
TGTGCCAGCAGCCAAGTATCCGGATCCTACTACGAGCAGTACTTC
>TRBV7-2|-|-|TRBJ2-1
CASSLATSTYNEQFF
TGTGCCAGCAGCTTAGCGACGTCAACCTACAATGAGCAGTTCTTC
>TRBV5-6|TRBD1|many|TRBJ2-7
CASSPRDRGSPYEQYF
TGTGCCAGCAGCCCGCGGGACAGGGGGTCCCCCTACGAGCAGTACTTC
>TRBV5-1|-|medium-sized|TRBJ1-5
CASSSYPGQGDSNQPQHF
TGCGCCAGCAGCTCGTACCCGGGGCAGGGAGACAGCAATCAGCCCCAGCATTTT
>TRBV5-1|-|many|TRBJ2-7
CASSLDREDALNYEQYF
TGCGCCAGCAGCTTGGACAGGGAAGACGCCCTCAACTACGAGCAGTACTTC
>TRBV28|-|-|TRBJ2-5
CASSTGGGYQETQYF
TGTGCCAGCAGCACGGGGGGCGGGTACCAAGAGACCCAGTACTTC
>TRBV6-5|-|many|TRBJ1-4
CASSYASDDGTNEKLFF
TGTGCCAGCAGTTACGCCTCGGACGACGGGACTAATGAAAAACTGTTTTTT
>TRBV29-1|-|many|TRBJ2-2
CSVGPFQSTGELFF
TGCAGCGTTGGGCCATTTCAATCGACCGGGGAGCTGTTTTTT
>TRBV4-2|-|many|TRBJ2-3
CASRTSGDTQYF
TGTGCCAGCCGAACTTCGGGGGATACGCAGTATTTT
>TRBV20-1|-|few|TRBJ1-2
CSAERGDYGYTF
TGCAGTGCCGAACGAGGGGATTATGGCTACACCTTC
>TRBV10-2|TRBD2|-|TRBJ2-3
CASSVLGAGGPNTQYF
TGCGCCAGCAGTGTCCTCGGGGCGGGGGGCCCGAATACGCAGTATTTT
>TRBV6-1|TRBD1|many|TRBJ2-1
CASSTGDNEQFF
TGTGCCAGCAGTACAGGGGACAATGAGCAGTTCTTC
>TRBV20-1|-|many|TRBJ2-5
CSAKPGQETQYF
TGCAGTGCTAAGCCGGGGCAAGAGACCCAGTACTTC
>TRBV24-1|TRBD1|-|TRBJ1-3
CATRKGQGVRNTIYF
TGTGCCACAAGGAAGGGACAGGGGGTCCGAAACACCATATATTTT
>TRBV7-7|TRBD1|-|TRBJ2-1
CASSLAGTGQNEQFF
TGTGCCAGCAGCTTAGCCGGGACAGGGCAGAATGAGCAGTTCTTC
>TRBV18|-|many|TRBJ2-3
CASSPSPGLRTDTQYF
TGTGCCAGCTCACCATCTCCGGGACTCCGCACAGATACGCAGTATTTT
>TRBV2|-|many|TRBJ1-5
CASSEVSPNQPQHF
TGTGCCAGCAGTGAAGTGAGCCCCAATCAGCCCCAGCATTTT
>TRBV5-1|-|-|TRBJ2-7
CANSSGYEQYF
TGCGCCAACAGTTCAGGGTACGAGCAGTACTTC
>TRBV5-1|TRBD2|many|TRBJ2-3
CASRGGGETDTQYF
TGCGCCAGCCGAGGCGGGGGGGAAACAGATACGCAGTATTTT
>TRBV12-3/TRBV12-4|-|many|TRBJ2-3
CASSLDLYTDTQYF
TGTGCCAGCAGTTTAGATCTCTACACAGATACGCAGTATTTT
>TRBV2|-|many|TRBJ1-3
CASSELRAQHTIYF
TGTGCCAGCAGTGAATTAAGGGCCCAGCACACCATATATTTT
>TRBV5-5|TRBD2|-|TRBJ2-3
CASIEAGGIDTQYF
TGTGCCAGCATCGAAGCGGGAGGGATAGATACGCAGTATTTT
>TRBV10-2|TRBD1|-|TRBJ2-2
CAIPSGQATNTGELFF
TGCGCCATCCCTTCGGGACAGGCAACGAACACCGGGGAGCTGTTTTTT
>TRBV6-1|TRBD2|many|TRBJ2-3
CASSRPSGGVTDTQYF
TGTGCCAGCAGTCGGCCTAGCGGGGGGGTCACAGATACGCAGTATTTT
>TRBV7-9|-|many|TRBJ2-7
CASSPTTSETYEQYF
TGTGCCAGCAGCCCTACGACTTCGGAGACCTACGAGCAGTACTTC
>TRBV5-1|TRBD2|-|TRBJ2-3
CASSLGLAGPDTQYF
TGCGCCAGCAGCTTGGGACTAGCGGGGCCAGATACGCAGTATTTT
>TRBV18|-|many|TRBJ2-7
CASSPPVAGSDEQYF
TGTGCCAGCTCACCACCGGTCGCGGGGAGCGACGAGCAGTACTTC
>TRBV5-1|-|many|TRBJ2-2
CASSPGDTGELFF
TGCGCCAGCAGCCCCGGGGACACCGGGGAGCTGTTTTTT
>TRBV4-2|TRBD1|-|TRBJ2-6
CASSQEYWTGRSGANVLTF
TGTGCCAGCAGCCAAGAGTATTGGACAGGTCGCTCTGGGGCCAACGTCCTGACTTTC
>TRBV9|-|many|TRBJ2-1
CATGRGNSYNEQFF
TGTGCCACCGGTCGGGGGAACTCCTACAATGAGCAGTTCTTC
>TRBV7-2|TRBD1|-|TRBJ2-1
CASSPLGQGGNEQFF
TGTGCCAGCAGCCCCCTCGGACAGGGGGGCAATGAGCAGTTCTTC
>TRBV20-1|TRBD2|-|TRBJ2-1
CSVSGTSGPHNEQFF
TGCAGTGTTTCCGGGACTAGCGGACCCCACAATGAGCAGTTCTTC
>TRBV30|-|many|TRBJ1-5
CAWSGGDSNQPQHF
TGTGCCTGGAGTGGAGGGGACAGCAATCAGCCCCAGCATTTT
>TRBV12-3/TRBV12-4|TRBD2|many|TRBJ2-1
CASSSLAGGSYNEQFF
TGTGCCAGCAGTTCCCTAGCGGGAGGATCCTACAATGAGCAGTTCTTC
>TRBV24-1|-|many|TRBJ2-3
CATSAGTDTQYF
TGTGCCACCAGTGCCGGGACAGATACGCAGTATTTT
>TRBV5-1|TRBD1|many|TRBJ2-7
CASSGGQGVEEQYF
TGCGCCAGCAGTGGAGGACAGGGTGTTGAAGAGCAGTACTTC
>TRBV20-1|TRBD1|many|TRBJ1-6
CSASRDRVNSPLHF
TGCAGTGCTAGCCGGGACAGGGTAAATTCACCCCTCCACTTT
>TRBV20-1|-|many|TRBJ2-5
CSASRLARETQYF
TGCAGTGCTAGTAGGCTAGCGAGGGAGACCCAGTACTTC
>TRBV7-2|-|few|TRBJ2-3
CASSPGLQTDTQYF
TGTGCCAGCAGCCCAGGACTACAAACAGATACGCAGTATTTT
>TRBV5-1|-|many|TRBJ1-1
CASSLGGAGMNTEAFF
TGCGCCAGCAGCTTGGGAGGGGCCGGGATGAACACTGAAGCTTTCTTT
>TRBV5-1|TRBD1|many|TRBJ2-5
CASSSSLGQGIQTQYF
TGCGCCAGCAGCTCTTCCCTGGGACAGGGGATCCAGACCCAGTACTTC
>TRBV12-3/TRBV12-4|TRBD2|many|TRBJ2-7
CASSQTSDSYEQYF
TGTGCCAGCAGTCAAACTAGCGACTCCTACGAGCAGTACTTC
>TRBV11-3|-|many|TRBJ2-1
CASSLTAVNEQFF
TGTGCCAGCAGCTTAACAGCGGTAAATGAGCAGTTCTTC
>TRBV10-1|TRBD1|-|TRBJ2-7
CASSESSGGSDEQYF
TGCGCCAGCAGTGAGTCGTCAGGGGGTTCCGACGAGCAGTACTTC
>TRBV7-9|TRBD1|many|TRBJ1-1
CASSFGQGANTEAFF
TGTGCCAGCAGCTTTGGACAGGGGGCGAACACTGAAGCTTTCTTT